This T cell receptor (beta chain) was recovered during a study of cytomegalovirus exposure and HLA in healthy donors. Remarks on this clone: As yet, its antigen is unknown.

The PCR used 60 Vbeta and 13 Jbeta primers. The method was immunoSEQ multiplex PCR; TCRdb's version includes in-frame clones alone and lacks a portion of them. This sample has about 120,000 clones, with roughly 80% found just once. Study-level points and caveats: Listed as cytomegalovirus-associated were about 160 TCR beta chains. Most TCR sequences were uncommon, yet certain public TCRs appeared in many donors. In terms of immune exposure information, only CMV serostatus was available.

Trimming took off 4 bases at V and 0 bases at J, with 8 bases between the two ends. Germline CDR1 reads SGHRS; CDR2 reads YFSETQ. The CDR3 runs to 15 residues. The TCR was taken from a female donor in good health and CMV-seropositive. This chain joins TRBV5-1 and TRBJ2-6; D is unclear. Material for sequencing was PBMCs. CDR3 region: CASSRDLSGANVLTF. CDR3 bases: TGCGCCAGCAGCCGAGATCTCTCTGGGGCCAACGTCCTGACTTTC.